Below, 15 T cell receptor beta chains from the same sample are listed, as sequenced in a study of shared clonotypes between healthy human individuals. Assay: immunoSEQ multiplex PCR; the TCRdb copy retains only in-frame clones and omits some. The sample comprises more than 2,000,000 clones, approximately 90% of which are singletons, and about 0.13% rests with the top ten. Sequenced input: naive CD4+ T cells sorted from blood. Subset denoted: CD45RA+ positively selected. These receptor sequences come from a man younger than 35 in good health.

The rearrangement joins TRBV18 to TRBJ1-2; the match to TRBD1 covers 9 bases. The trim removed 0 bases at V and 4 bases at J, leaving 15 bases unmatched. The germline V gene encodes CDR1 KGHSH and CDR2 LQKENI. There are 19 residues in the CDR3. The CDR3 sequence: CASSPPPPGTGWAVYGYTF. The CDR3 DNA reads TGTGCCAGCTCACCACCGCCCCCCGGGACAGGGTGGGCGGTCTATGGCTACACCTTC.

The CDR3 sequence: CASSGSGVTQHF. The CDR3 DNA is TGTGCCAGCAGTGGAAGTGGGGTTACCCAGCATTTT. This chain joins TRBV25-1 and TRBJ1-5, with D uncertain. The CDR3 loop spans 12 amino acids. V lost 4 bases to trimming and J lost 11 bases, with 12 bases between them. Germline loops: CDR1 MGHDK, CDR2 SYGVNS.

The chain uses TRBV10-3 and TRBJ2-1; 13 bases fit TRBD2. The CDR3 covers 15 residues. V gave up 6 bases and J gave up 9 bases; unmatched junction bases: 8. Germline values: CDR1 ENHRY, CDR2 SYGVKD. CDR3 nucleotides: TGTGCCATCAGCACCGGGACTAGCGGGGCTTCTGAGCAGTTCTTC. Residues: CAISTGTSGASEQFF.

This sequence joins TRBV27 and TRBJ2-1; D gene ambiguous. This CDR3 is built from 13 residues. V was cut by 1 base and J by 9 bases, with 10 bases left in between. Germline values: CDR1 MNHEY, CDR2 SMNVEV (reference sequence). The CDR3: CASSLWEKGEQFF. In DNA form, the CDR3 reads TGTGCCAGCAGTTTATGGGAAAAGGGTGAGCAGTTCTTC.

The genes are TRBV2 and TRBJ2-3, with D possibly being TRBD2 (7 bases). The CDR3 is 14 residues long. Germline V gene lookup returns CDR1 SNHLY and CDR2 FYNNEI. V lost 7 bases and J 0 bases, leaving 11 bases between the germline ends. CDR3 in DNA: TGTGCCAGCACCGGGGGGCTTAGCACAGATACGCAGTATTTT. It encodes CASTGGLSTDTQYF.

This chain links TRBV5-1 with TRBJ2-1; TRBD1 aligns across 9 bases. V lost 5 bases and J lost 9; bases outside the gene matches: 6. The CDR3 loop spans 13 amino acids. CDR1 is SGHRS and CDR2 is YFSETQ in the germline V gene. CDR3 DNA: TGCGCCAGCAGGGGACAGGGTTATGTTGAGCAGTTCTTC. This gives the protein CASRGQGYVEQFF.

The chain has TRBV2 and TRBJ1-6; D not resolved. The CDR3 length is 15 residues. Trimming pared 3 bases from V and 9 bases from J, leaving 15 bases between. The germline V gene has CDR1 SNHLY and CDR2 FYNNEI. This CDR3 reads CASSEPGPLSSPLHF. Here the CDR3 DNA reads TGTGCCAGCAGTGAGCCCGGGCCCCTAAGTTCACCCCTCCACTTT.

V is TRBV5-1 and J is TRBJ2-3; TRBD1 might be the D (6 bases). Trimming shortened V by 4 bases and J by 2 bases, and 11 bases separated the two germline ends. Looked up from germline, CDR1 is SGHRS and CDR2 is YFSETQ. There are 14 residues in the CDR3. CDR3 amino acids: CASSPGDNTDTQYF. DNA for the CDR3: TGCGCCAGCAGCCCTGGGGACAACACAGATACGCAGTATTTT.

V is TRBV9 and J is TRBJ1-3, with D unresolved. The V gene's germline CDR1 is SGDLS and CDR2 YYNGEE. This CDR3 has 16 residues. With 0 bases removed from V and 0 bases from J, the gap between germline ends came to 10 bases. The CDR3 loop reads CASSVDVSLSGNTIYF. The DNA for the CDR3 is TGTGCCAGCAGCGTAGACGTCAGCCTCTCTGGAAACACCATATATTTT.

The chain couples TRBV27 to TRBJ1-5, with D hard to call. Trimming cost V 8 bases and J 6 bases, with 17 bases left between them. The CDR3 contains 14 residues. Germline CDR1 MNHEY, CDR2 SMNVEV (reference sequence). CDR3 amino acids: CASRQNSGSQPQHF. CDR3 DNA: TGTGCCAGCCGGCAAAACTCGGGAAGTCAGCCCCAGCATTTT.

This clone was seen once. The germline gene is not matched at one end of the junction; a read error may be the cause. The sample carries other DNA sequences with the same CDR3. The chain has TRBV5-4 and TRBJ2-5, with 7 bases matching TRBD1. CDR3 size: 15 residues. CDR1 SGHNT and CDR2 YYREEE come from the germline V gene (reference sequence). Here the CDR3 DNA reads TGTGCCAGTAGCTCAAACAGGGGTAGTCAAGAGACCCAGTACTTC. Translated: CASSSNRGSQETQYF.

This chain connects TRBV5-1 to TRBJ2-5; TRBD2 might be the D (5 bases). In germline, CDR1 is SGHRS, CDR2 YFSETQ. V lost 0 bases to trimming and J lost 2 bases, with 8 bases between them. This CDR3 comprises 14 residues. The CDR3 DNA is TGCGCCAGCAGCTTGGGGACTCCTCAAGAGACCCAGTACTTC. It is translated as CASSLGTPQETQYF.

This clone was seen a handful of times. The chain combines TRBV5-4 with TRBJ2-7; maybe TRBD2 (6 bases). The V gene's germline CDR1 is SGHNT and CDR2 YYREEE (reference sequence). This CDR3 comprises 14 residues. Trimming removed 0 bases from V and 2 bases from J, with 9 bases in between. The CDR3 is CASSLGGMAYEQYF. The CDR3 nucleotides read TGTGCCAGCAGCTTGGGCGGGATGGCCTACGAGCAGTACTTC.

This rearrangement joins TRBV29-1 to TRBJ2-7; 7 nucleotides agree with TRBD2. The germline gives CDR1 SQVTM, CDR2 ANQGSEA. The CDR3 totals 14 residues. Trimming took 6 bases from V and 1 from J; bases not matched to a gene: 9. In DNA form, the CDR3 reads TGCAGCGTCCTCCCGGGGACTAATTCCTACGAGCAGTACTTC. Protein: CSVLPGTNSYEQYF.

V and J are TRBV28 and TRBJ2-7, with D uncertain. The germline V gene encodes CDR1 MDHEN and CDR2 SYDVKM. The CDR3 extends over 12 amino acids. V was pared by 5 bases and J by 5 bases, with 10 bases between. CDR3 protein: CASSIAVNEQYF. CDR3 bases: TGTGCCAGCAGTATCGCAGTGAACGAGCAGTACTTC.